One T cell receptor (beta chain) is described in this entry. The junction shows a germline mismatch at one end, possibly a read error. The investigators reverse transcribed all of the isolated RNA, so they sequenced expressed TCRB transcripts. Sequencing used immunoSEQ multiplex PCR; TCRdb keeps in-frame clones, though not all of them. This sample has fewer than 150,000 clones, with 6.5% to 8.5% found just once. This record belongs to a study of beta chain features in type 1 diabetes. The CDR3 spans 14 residues. Looked up from germline, CDR1 is SGHTA and CDR2 is FQGTGA. The rearrangement uses TRBV7-3 and TRBJ2-5; D might be TRBD2 (5 bases). The origin of this receptor is a woman aged 25 to 45 in good health. The sample comprised central memory CD4+ T cells from blood. Here the CDR3 DNA reads TGTGCCAGCAGCCCCGGGATGGACCAAGGGACCCAGTACTTC. It codes for CASSPGMDQGTQYF.